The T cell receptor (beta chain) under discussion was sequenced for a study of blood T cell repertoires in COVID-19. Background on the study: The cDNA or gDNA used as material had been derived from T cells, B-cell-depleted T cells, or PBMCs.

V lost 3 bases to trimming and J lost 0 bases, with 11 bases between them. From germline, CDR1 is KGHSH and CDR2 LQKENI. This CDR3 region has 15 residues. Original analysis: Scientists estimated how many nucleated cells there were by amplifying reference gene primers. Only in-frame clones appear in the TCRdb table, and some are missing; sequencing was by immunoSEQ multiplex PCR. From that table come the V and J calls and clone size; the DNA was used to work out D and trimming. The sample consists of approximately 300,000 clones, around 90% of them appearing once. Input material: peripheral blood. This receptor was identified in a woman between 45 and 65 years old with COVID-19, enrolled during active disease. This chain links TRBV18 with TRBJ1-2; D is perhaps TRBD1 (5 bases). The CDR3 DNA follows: TGTGCCAGCTCACCGGAGGGGCGGGCTAACTATGGCTACACCTTC. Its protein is CASSPEGRANYGYTF.